This entry is about one T cell receptor beta chain. The antigen it recognizes is unknown. Base quality data are lacking; no much larger clone is found one base away. Whole blood was collected in K2EDTA tubes by collaborating institutions according to the institutions' own protocols. Collaborator samples were shipped for TCRbeta analysis as frozen whole blood, isolated PBMCs, or DNA extracted from either sample type. The data were taken from a study of blood T cell repertoires in COVID-19 (dated by TCRdb to the early 2020s). Concerning the study at large: Samples from collaborators originated in the United States, Italy and Spain and spanned both the acute and convalescent phases of COVID-19. The prospective study material was composed of cDNA or gDNA derived from T cells, B-cell-depleted T cells, or PBMCs. Deeply sampled blood TCRbeta repertoires from subjects exposed to, actively infected with, or recovered from COVID-19 were included in the dataset. The repertoires were released in a freely available public database meant as a resource for research on the immune response to SARS-CoV-2. The samples were drawn from the first 160 participants of the ongoing ImmuneRACE study and from 1,254 subjects provided by 6 global collaborators. Sample metadata almost always included a de-identified subject ID, COVID-19 status, age in years and sex. Where available, HLA class I and class II types were obtained from metadata supplied by the sample provider rather than from assay-based typing.

CDR1 MNHEY and CDR2 SMNVEV were looked up in the germline V gene (reference sequence). The CDR3 has 15 amino acids, counting the end cysteine and phenylalanine. Just CDR3 DNA is preserved here, 45 bases in frame from base 1. The junction shows trimming of 3 bases on V and 4 bases on J, plus 16 bases between the germline ends. The research as a whole found: Clinical and demographic metadata were provided uncurated, with the amount varying by source and participant.

TCRbeta CDR3 regions were amplified from genomic DNA using the immunoSEQ Assay, a bias-controlled multiplex PCR. In the source study's methods: The number of nucleated cells in each sample was estimated by amplification of reference gene primers within the assay. To quantify the absolute abundance of each unique TCRbeta CDR3 rearrangement, sequence reads were collapsed and filtered. For each sample, productive Simpson clonality was calculated as the square root of Simpson's diversity index over productive rearrangements. The clones in this table, taken by TCRdb from immuneACCESS, are in-frame only. Not every clone is retained; where verified, under half of the shortfall comes from an unresolved V gene, and the cause of the rest is unknown. The V and J calls and clone size are taken from that table; D and trimming were inferred from the DNA. The table for this sample lists under 300,000 clones; 85% of them were counted only once. The ten largest account for roughly 13% of the sample.

Material: peripheral blood. Recombination joined TRBV27 with TRBJ2-7, with an unclear D gene assignment. The clonotype comes from a human donor in a cohort sampled during active COVID-19. CDR3 reads: CASSFRSSEAYEQYF. In nucleotides, the sequence is TGTGCCAGCAGTTTCCGGAGCTCGGAAGCGTACGAGCAGTACTTC.